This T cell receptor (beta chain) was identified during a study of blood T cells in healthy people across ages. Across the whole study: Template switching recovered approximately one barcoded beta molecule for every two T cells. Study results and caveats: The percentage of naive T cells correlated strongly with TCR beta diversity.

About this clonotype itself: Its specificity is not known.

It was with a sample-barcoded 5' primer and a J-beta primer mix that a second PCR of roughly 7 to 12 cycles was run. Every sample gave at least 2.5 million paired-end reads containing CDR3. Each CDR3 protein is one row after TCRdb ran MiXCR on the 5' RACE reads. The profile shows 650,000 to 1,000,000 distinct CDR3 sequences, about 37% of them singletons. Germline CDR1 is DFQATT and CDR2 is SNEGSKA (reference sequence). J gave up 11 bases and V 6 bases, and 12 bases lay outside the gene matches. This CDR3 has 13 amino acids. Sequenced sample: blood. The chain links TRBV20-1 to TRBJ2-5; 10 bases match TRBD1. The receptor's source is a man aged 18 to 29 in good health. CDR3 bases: TGCAGTGCATTGTGGGACAGGGGCCCAGAGCAGTACTTC. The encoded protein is CSALWDRGPEQYF.